This entry lists 30 T cell receptor beta chains sequenced from one sample in a study of cytotoxic CD8 clonotypes in ibrutinib-treated CLL. Data came from immunoSEQ multiplex PCR; TCRdb stores just in-frame clones and leaves some out. Of about 130,000 clones in the sample, 75% to 85% were seen once. Source: PBMCs, taken after 12 months of ibrutinib treatment. The receptors were gathered from a human donor with chronic lymphocytic leukemia.

The chain is built from TRBV27 and TRBJ2-2; TRBD1 matches at 8 bases. With V trimmed by 3 bases and J by 4 bases, 4 bases remained unmatched. The CDR3 consists of 15 residues. Looked up from germline, CDR1 is MNHEY and CDR2 is SMNVEV (reference sequence). The CDR3 coding sequence is TGTGCCAGCAGTTTCAGGGGGCTGGGCACCGGGGAGCTGTTTTTT. Residues: CASSFRGLGTGELFF.

This chain uses TRBV6-6 with TRBJ1-2; D is unresolved. The CDR3 is made up of 16 amino acids. CDR1 and CDR2 (germline): MNHNY, SVGAGI (reference sequence). Trimming removed 5 bases from V and 8 bases from J, with 24 bases in between. The CDR3 nucleotides are TGTGCCAGCAGTCAGAAAGGTCCTATTCAAGGACGGGGCTACACCTTC. Its translation is CASSQKGPIQGRGYTF.

The rearrangement links TRBV4-2 to TRBJ2-7; TRBD2 is a possible D gene (6 bases). The CDR3 extends over 16 amino acids. From germline, CDR1 is LGHNA and CDR2 YNFKEQ. V was trimmed by 0 bases and J by 12 bases, leaving 24 bases between them. The CDR3 coding sequence is TGTGCCAGCAGCCAAGATATTACTAGCAGTCGTCGGAGGAGGTACTTC. Its translation is CASSQDITSSRRRRYF.

CDR3 DNA: TGTGCCAGCTCGCACGATTCCGGGCTGAGGGAGCAGTACTTC. Protein: CASSHDSGLREQYF. The chain combines TRBV18 with TRBJ2-7; no reliable D call. V was trimmed by 6 bases and J by 7 bases, leaving 19 bases between them. Per germline, CDR1 KGHSH and CDR2 LQKENI. The length of the CDR3 is 14 residues.

The chain employs TRBV5-1 and TRBJ2-5; 15 bases line up with TRBD2. Germline V lookup: CDR1 SGHRS, CDR2 YFSETQ. This CDR3 spans 17 amino acids. V was clipped by 3 bases and J by 5 bases; unmatched bases: 8. The CDR3 nucleotides read TGCGCCAGCAGCTCCGGACTAGCGGGAGGGGTATATGAGACCCAGTACTTC. Amino acid sequence: CASSSGLAGGVYETQYF. The full variable domain, its missing parts supplied by reference TRBV5-1 and TRBJ2-5, is KAGVTQTPRYLIKTRGQQVTLSCSPISGHRSVSWYQQTPGQGLQFLFEYFSETQRNKGNFPGRFSGRQFSNSRSEMNVSTLELGDSALYLCASSSGLAGGVYETQYFGPGTRLLVL.

The gene calls are TRBV5-1 and TRBJ2-2; D gene ambiguous. Germline assignment: CDR1 SGHRS and CDR2 YFSETQ. CDR3 length equals 15 residues. Between the trimmed V and J ends, which lost 0 bases and 7 bases, there was a span of 13 bases. In DNA form, the CDR3 reads TGCGCCAGCAGCTTGGACCGGAACACGGGCGGGGAGCTGTTTTTT. Translation gives CASSLDRNTGGELFF.

The chain employs TRBV7-9 and TRBJ2-1; 13 positions match TRBD2. CDR1 SEHNR and CDR2 FQNEAQ come from the germline V gene (reference sequence). With 5 bases clipped from V and 3 bases from J, the junction kept 4 bases outside the gene matches. CDR3 length: 16 residues. CDR3 in amino acids: CASSAGLAGDYNEQFF. Written as DNA, the CDR3 is TGTGCCAGCAGCGCCGGACTAGCGGGAGACTACAATGAGCAGTTCTTC.

The chain joins TRBV12-5 to TRBJ1-2, with 8 bases fitting TRBD1. V shed 7 bases and J 8 bases; nucleotides not matched to a gene: 9. The germline CDR1 and CDR2 sequences are LGHNT and FRNRAP. The CDR3 consists of 13 residues. CDR3 protein: CASAPSGGYGYTF. The CDR3 region has the DNA TGTGCTAGTGCCCCTTCAGGGGGCTACGGCTACACCTTC.

The chain has TRBV5-6 and TRBJ1-4, with 8 nucleotides matching TRBD1. CDR1 and CDR2 from the germline V gene are SGHDT and YYEEEE. J was trimmed by 8 bases and V by 4 bases; bases with no gene match: 22. CDR3 size: 19 residues. CDR3 DNA sequence: TGTGCCAGCAGCCGCGACCGGACAGGGACCCAGTGGTGGGGCGAAAAACTGTTTTTT. It codes for CASSRDRTGTQWWGEKLFF.

V is TRBV4-3 and J is TRBJ2-7, with D tentatively TRBD2 (5 bases). The CDR3 totals 17 residues. Trimming took 4 bases from V and 1 from J, leaving 20 bases between them. Per the germline V gene, CDR1 is LGHNA and CDR2 is YSLEER. The CDR3 loop is CASSPYYSPGTSYEQYF. CDR3 nucleotides: TGCGCCAGCAGCCCTTACTACTCTCCGGGAACGTCCTACGAGCAGTACTTC.

The chain employs TRBV9 and TRBJ2-6; 12 positions agree with TRBD2. Trimming took 3 bases from V and 0 from J; bases not matched to a gene: 4. The CDR3 is made up of 18 amino acids. Per the germline V gene, CDR1 is SGDLS and CDR2 is YYNGEE. The CDR3 here is CASSARLAGVSGANVLTF. CDR3 coding DNA: TGTGCCAGCAGCGCGAGACTAGCGGGAGTCTCTGGGGCCAACGTCCTGACTTTC.

The rearrangement joins TRBV11-2 to TRBJ2-3, with 9 positions matching TRBD2. Germline trimming cut 4 bases from V and 2 bases from J; bases unmatched to any gene: 7. The CDR3 length is 16 residues. From germline, CDR1 is SGHAT and CDR2 FQNNGV. CDR3 sequence: CASSSLAGSVTDTQYF. For the CDR3, the DNA is TGTGCCAGCAGCTCTCTAGCGGGAAGCGTCACAGATACGCAGTATTTT.

This clone was recorded a few times. The chain employs TRBV5-1 and TRBJ1-3; D gene uncertain. The CDR3 has 15 residues. Looked up from germline, CDR1 is SGHRS and CDR2 is YFSETQ. Trimming removed 4 bases from V and 0 bases from J, with 11 bases in between. The CDR3 nucleotides read TGCGCCAGCAGCCTACAGAGTGTCTCTGGAAACACCATATATTTT. Amino acid sequence: CASSLQSVSGNTIYF.

The chain recombines TRBV19 with TRBJ1-4; D not resolved. The CDR3 is 12 amino acids. Trimming stripped 4 bases from V and 7 bases from J, with 7 bases between. Germline V gene sequence: CDR1 LNHDA, CDR2 SQIVND (reference sequence). CDR3 residues: CASSTVPEKLFF. The DNA for the CDR3 is TGTGCCAGTAGTACCGTACCTGAAAAACTGTTTTTT.

V and J are TRBV28 and TRBJ1-1; D is unresolved. CDR3 length: 12 amino acids. V was shortened by 8 bases and J by 8 bases, with 15 bases between the two germline ends. The germline V gene encodes CDR1 MDHEN and CDR2 SYDVKM. This CDR3 is CASSHPVGEAFF. CDR3 coding DNA: TGTGCCAGCTCCCACCCCGTGGGGGAAGCTTTCTTT.

This clone was counted once. V is TRBV30 and J is TRBJ2-1; D not resolved. The CDR3 covers 10 residues. In germline, CDR1 is GTSNPN, CDR2 SVGIG (reference sequence). The ends were cut back, 2 bases at V and 7 bases at J, with 3 bases in the middle. CDR3 DNA sequence: TGTGCCTGGAGTTTAAATGAGCAGTTCTTC. This codes for CAWSLNEQFF. Using reference TRBV30 and TRBJ2-1 for the parts outside the CDR3, the full variable domain is SQTIHQWPATLVQPVGSPLSLECTVEGTSNPNLYWYRQAAGRGLQLLFYSVGIGQISSEVPQNLSASRPQDRQFILSSKKLLLSDSGFYLCAWSLNEQFFGPGTRLTVL.

V is TRBV29-1 and J is TRBJ2-3; tentatively, D is TRBD2 (5 bases). The V end lost 0 bases, the J end lost 5 bases, and 9 bases lay between the germline ends. The germline V gene has CDR1 SQVTM and CDR2 ANQGSEA. There are 13 residues in the CDR3. The CDR3 coding sequence is TGCAGCGTTGAAGATCTAGCCGAAGATACGCAGTATTTT. Translating it yields CSVEDLAEDTQYF.

The gene calls are TRBV5-4 and TRBJ2-1, with D possibly being TRBD1 (6 bases). V shed 5 bases and J shed 7 bases, with 22 bases lying between them. The CDR3 spans 16 residues. The V gene's germline CDR1 is SGHNT and CDR2 YYREEE (reference sequence). CDR3 sequence reads: CASRSTGSPLENEQFF. CDR3 nucleotide sequence: TGTGCCAGCAGGTCTACAGGGTCCCCCCTAGAGAATGAGCAGTTCTTC. Filled out from reference TRBV5-4 and TRBJ2-1, the complete variable domain reads ETGVTQSPTHLIKTRGQQVTLRCSSQSGHNTVSWYQQALGQGPQFIFQYYREEENGRGNFPPRFSGLQFPNYSSELNVNALELDDSALYLCASRSTGSPLENEQFFGPGTRLTVL.

In DNA, the CDR3 is TGCGCCAGCAGCTCCGGGACAGGGCCGTCCTACGAGCAGTACTTC. Translating gives CASSSGTGPSYEQYF. The chain has TRBV5-1 and TRBJ2-7; 9 bases line up with TRBD1. The germline gives CDR1 SGHRS, CDR2 YFSETQ. The CDR3 sequence is 15 residues long. V lost 3 bases, J lost 1 base, and 5 bases stayed unmatched.

The gene calls are TRBV5-4 and TRBJ2-3, with no clear D. The V end was cut by 4 bases, the J end by 0 bases, with 15 bases between. This CDR3 comprises 16 residues. Per germline, CDR1 SGHNT and CDR2 YYREEE (reference sequence). As DNA, the CDR3 is TGTGCCAGCAGCCCGAGAACCGTCTCTAGCACAGATACGCAGTATTTT. Residues: CASSPRTVSSTDTQYF. The full variable domain, in which reference TRBV5-4 and TRBJ2-3 provide the parts outside the CDR3, is ETGVTQSPTHLIKTRGQQVTLRCSSQSGHNTVSWYQQALGQGPQFIFQYYREEENGRGNFPPRFSGLQFPNYSSELNVNALELDDSALYLCASSPRTVSSTDTQYFGPGTRLTVL.

The CDR3 coding sequence is TGTGCCAGCAGCTTAGCAGGCTCAGAGCAGTTCTTC. Protein: CASSLAGSEQFF. The chain uses TRBV7-6 and TRBJ2-1; D gene unclear. The germline V gene encodes CDR1 SGHVS and CDR2 FNYEAQ. The CDR3 extends over 12 amino acids. The ends were cut back, 0 bases at V and 10 bases at J, with 7 bases in the middle.

This clone was seen a single time. This sequence joins TRBV9 and TRBJ2-1; D not certain. CDR1 and CDR2 (germline): SGDLS, YYNGEE. The V end lost 0 bases, the J end lost 4 bases, and 5 bases lay between the germline ends. The length of the CDR3 is 13 residues. CDR3 region: CASSVASYNEQFF. The CDR3 nucleotides read TGTGCCAGCAGCGTAGCTTCTTACAATGAGCAGTTCTTC.

The rearrangement joins TRBV27 to TRBJ2-7; tentative D call: TRBD1 (5 bases). The V gene's germline CDR1 is MNHEY and CDR2 SMNVEV (reference sequence). The CDR3 is 13 residues long. The ends were cut back, 5 bases at V and 3 bases at J, with 11 bases in the middle. The DNA of the CDR3 is TGTGCCAGCAGTCCCACCCAGGGCTACGAGCAGTACTTC. This translates into CASSPTQGYEQYF.

This chain joins TRBV6-5 and TRBJ1-2, with 9 bases matching TRBD1. Per germline, CDR1 MNHEY and CDR2 SVGAGI. V trimming: 6 bases; J trimming: 7 bases; junction bases outside the gene matches: 9. The CDR3 loop spans 14 amino acids. The CDR3, as DNA: TGTGCCAGCAGGACTACAAACAGGGGGCTTGGCTACACCTTC. Translating it yields CASRTTNRGLGYTF.

The chain joins TRBV7-6 to TRBJ2-3; 7 bases are a match to TRBD2. Germline V gene lookup returns CDR1 SGHVS and CDR2 FNYEAQ. CDR3 length: 14 amino acids. Trimming cost V 1 base and J 5 bases; bases outside gene matches: 3. Here the CDR3 reads CASSLGDYGDTQYF. DNA for the CDR3: TGTGCCAGCAGCTTAGGGGACTACGGAGATACGCAGTATTTT.

The chain recombines TRBV10-3 with TRBJ2-1; TRBD2 aligns across 15 bases. The CDR3 sequence is 17 residues long. The germline V gene encodes CDR1 ENHRY and CDR2 SYGVKD. The V and J ends lost 3 bases and 15 bases, in that order; junction bases with no gene match: 15. CDR3 residues: CAISDLGTSGRPAPPFF. CDR3 nucleotide sequence: TGTGCCATCAGTGACCTGGGGACTAGCGGGAGGCCAGCTCCACCGTTCTTC.

The J gene is TRBJ2-7, the V gene TRBV11-2, with D possibly called TRBD1 or TRBD2 (6 bases each). The CDR3 consists of 15 residues. Trimming took 4 bases from V and 3 from J, leaving 16 bases between them. Germline assignment: CDR1 SGHAT and CDR2 FQNNGV. This CDR3 reads CASSSPTGGDYEQYF. CDR3 nucleotides: TGTGCCAGCAGCTCCCCGACCGGGGGCGACTACGAGCAGTACTTC. The entire variable domain, with the rest obtained from reference TRBV11-2 and TRBJ2-7, is as follows: EAGVAQSPRYKIIEKRQSVAFWCNPISGHATLYWYQQILGQGPKLLIQFQNNGVVDDSQLPKDRFSAERLKGVDSTLKIQPAKLEDSAVYLCASSSPTGGDYEQYFGPGTRLTVT.

This clone has only one observation. The chain employs TRBV30 and TRBJ1-1, with a weak D call TRBD1 (6 bases). The V and J ends lost 5 bases and 7 bases respectively, with 23 bases between them. Germline V gene lookup returns CDR1 GTSNPN and CDR2 SVGIG (reference sequence). There are 15 residues in the CDR3. CDR3 sequence reads: CAWAGTSAVGREAFF. The CDR3 DNA is TGTGCCTGGGCCGGGACATCGGCGGTGGGGCGTGAAGCTTTCTTT.

This clone was counted only a few times. The CDR3 DNA follows: TGTGCCAGCAGCCCCTGGTATGAGCAGTACTTC. It yields the protein CASSPWYEQYF. This chain uses TRBV7-9 with TRBJ2-7; D not resolved. CDR3 length: 11 residues. CDR1 and CDR2 (germline): SEHNR, FQNEAQ (reference sequence). With 5 bases removed from V and 7 bases from J, the gap between germline ends came to 9 bases.

The gene calls are TRBV7-9 and TRBJ2-5; D is perhaps TRBD1 or TRBD2 (5 bases each). Trimming pared 6 bases from V and 5 bases from J, leaving 10 bases between. CDR3 length equals 12 residues. From germline, CDR1 is SEHNR and CDR2 FQNEAQ (reference sequence). The CDR3 DNA reads TGTGCCAGCAGGACAGCGGCCGAGACCCAGTACTTC. It is translated as CASRTAAETQYF.